The 15 T cell receptor beta chains below were found in one sample sequenced in a study of neoadjuvant anti-PD-1 for oral cavity cancer. Repertoires were generated with immunoSEQ multiplex PCR, while TCRdb's copy carries only in-frame clones and drops some. The table lists under 7,500 clones, about 61% of them singletons. Sequencing used tumor tissue, obtained before nivolumab (anti-PD-1) treatment. The receptors originated from a person between 40 and 85 years old with oral cavity squamous cell carcinoma.

The gene calls are TRBV15 and TRBJ1-5, with D hard to call. Germline CDR1 reads LNHNV; CDR2 reads YYDKDF (reference sequence). V was clipped by 4 bases and J by 0 bases, with 10 bases between them. CDR3 length: 15 amino acids. This CDR3 is CATSKSRYSNQPQHF. DNA of the CDR3: TGTGCCACCAGCAAAAGTCGTTATAGCAATCAGCCCCAGCATTTT.

The CDR3 spells CATSRDSFEARLGGYTF. For the CDR3, the DNA is TGTGCCACCAGCAGAGATAGCTTCGAGGCCCGGCTAGGTGGCTACACCTTC. The gene calls are TRBV15 and TRBJ1-2; D uncertain. The CDR3 contains 17 residues. Trimming removed 0 bases at V and 7 bases at J, with 21 bases between. Germline V gene data show CDR1 as LNHNV and CDR2 as YYDKDF (reference sequence). The full variable domain, rest sourced from reference TRBV15 and TRBJ1-2, is DAMVIQNPRYQVTQFGKPVTLSCSQTLNHNVMYWYQQKSSQAPKLLFHYYDKDFNNEADTPDNFQSRRPNTSFCFLDIRSPGLGDTAMYLCATSRDSFEARLGGYTFGSGTRLTVV.

J is TRBJ2-1 and V is TRBV10-2; TRBD2 aligns across 9 bases. The germline CDR1 and CDR2 sequences are WSHSY and SAAADI. CDR3 length equals 15 residues. V shed 4 bases and J 5 bases; nucleotides not matched to a gene: 6. The CDR3 region has the DNA TGCGCCAGCAGTGTAAACAGACTAGCGGACAATGAGCAGTTCTTC. It translates to CASSVNRLADNEQFF.

In its sample, this clone was seen a few times. The chain combines TRBV28 with TRBJ2-7; TRBD2 agrees at 9 bases. CDR3 size: 14 residues. J lost 9 bases, V lost 3 bases, and 9 bases had no gene match. The germline V gene has CDR1 MDHEN and CDR2 SYDVKM. The CDR3 region is CASSLGASGKGQYF. The CDR3, as DNA: TGTGCCAGCAGTTTGGGAGCTAGCGGGAAAGGGCAGTACTTC.

V gene TRBV28 combines with J gene TRBJ1-2, with TRBD1 as a possible D gene (6 bases). Germline V gives CDR1 MDHEN, CDR2 SYDVKM. V lost 2 bases and J 4 bases, leaving 23 bases between the germline ends. The CDR3 totals 18 residues. The CDR3 spells CASSLTGGHRFGRYGYTF. In nucleotides, the CDR3 is TGTGCCAGCAGTTTAACGGGGGGCCATCGATTTGGCCGCTATGGCTACACCTTC.

The V gene is TRBV20-1, the J gene TRBJ2-1; D is ambiguous. CDR3 length equals 11 residues. With 6 bases removed from V and 3 bases from J, the gap between germline ends came to 6 bases. Germline CDR1 and CDR2: DFQATT and SNEGSKA (reference sequence). The CDR3 protein is CSAKDYNEQFF. The CDR3 DNA sequence: TGCAGTGCCAAGGACTACAATGAGCAGTTCTTC.

J is TRBJ2-3 and V is TRBV23-1; D is perhaps TRBD1 (5 bases). TRBV23-1 qualifies as an ORF whose function is uncertain. The CDR3 is 20 residues long. V dropped 3 bases and J dropped 3 bases, with 28 bases sitting between them. Here the CDR3 DNA reads TGCGCCAGCAGTCATGAGTGTCCAGGGCAGATGGACGACCTTACAGATACGCAGTATTTT. Protein sequence: CASSHECPGQMDDLTDTQYF.

The chain links TRBV2 to TRBJ1-1; 9 bases fit TRBD1. Germline-derived CDR1 and CDR2 are SNHLY and FYNNEI. Unmatched junction bases numbered 9, after V lost 5 bases and J lost 5 bases. The CDR3 extends over 15 amino acids. The CDR3 sequence: CASSSQQGAGTEAFF. The CDR3 DNA reads as TGTGCCAGCAGTTCCCAACAGGGGGCAGGAACTGAAGCTTTCTTT. Full variable domain (remainder filled in from reference TRBV2 and TRBJ1-1): EPEVTQTPSHQVTQMGQEVILRCVPISNHLYFYWYRQILGQKVEFLVSFYNNEISEKSEIFDDQFSVERPDGSNFTLKIRSTKLEDSAMYFCASSSQQGAGTEAFFGQGTRLTVV.

The sample holds a few counts of this clone. The genes are TRBV27 and TRBJ2-1; maybe TRBD1 (7 bases). Trimming pared 6 bases from V and 4 bases from J, leaving 13 bases between. Germline-derived CDR1 and CDR2 are MNHEY and SMNVEV (reference sequence). CDR3 length equals 14 residues. The CDR3: CASRVGGQYNEQFF. Here the CDR3 DNA reads TGTGCCAGCAGGGTCGGGGGACAGTACAATGAGCAGTTCTTC.

The chain recombines TRBV7-3 with TRBJ2-1, with D unclear. CDR1 is SGHTA, CDR2 FQGTGA, per germline. V was clipped by 1 base and J by 0 bases, with 7 bases between them. The CDR3 is made up of 15 amino acids. Here the CDR3 DNA reads TGTGCCAGCAGCTTAAGTTCCAACTCCTACAATGAGCAGTTCTTC. Protein sequence: CASSLSSNSYNEQFF.

This rearrangement joins TRBV10-3 to TRBJ1-1; D remains unclear. From germline, CDR1 is ENHRY and CDR2 SYGVKD. Trimming took 7 bases from V and 6 from J, leaving 18 bases between them. The CDR3 is made up of 14 amino acids. The CDR3: CAIKGREVGSEAFF. CDR3 nucleotides: TGTGCCATCAAAGGGAGGGAGGTTGGGTCTGAAGCTTTCTTT.

V is TRBV5-1 and J is TRBJ1-4; 10 bases are a match to TRBD1. The CDR3 contains 13 residues. V shed 3 bases and J 10 bases; nucleotides not matched to a gene: 3. The germline CDR1 and CDR2 sequences are SGHRS and YFSETQ. The DNA for the CDR3 is TGCGCCAGCAGCTCGGACAGGGGGGGAAAACTGTTTTTT. This gives the protein CASSSDRGGKLFF.

The chain joins TRBV6-5 to TRBJ2-7; TRBD1 is a possible D gene (6 bases). Germline loops: CDR1 MNHEY, CDR2 SVGAGI. The CDR3 has 14 residues. Trimming stripped 4 bases from V and 7 bases from J, with 17 bases between. The CDR3 is CASSSNRVVAEQYF. In nucleotides, the CDR3 is TGTGCCAGCAGTTCGAACAGGGTCGTTGCAGAGCAGTACTTC.

The J gene is TRBJ1-6, the V gene TRBV30; no firm D call. The CDR3 sequence is 12 residues long. CDR1 is GTSNPN, CDR2 SVGIG, per germline (reference sequence). The V end was cut by 0 bases, the J end by 10 bases, with 7 bases between. In nucleotides, the CDR3 is TGTGCCTGGAGTGTACGAGGATCACCCCTCCACTTT. Protein sequence: CAWSVRGSPLHF.

The chain links TRBV30 to TRBJ2-7; D may be TRBD1 or TRBD2 (5 bases each). V lost 2 bases, J lost 3 bases, and 11 bases lay in between. Per the germline V gene, CDR1 is GTSNPN and CDR2 is SVGIG (reference sequence). CDR3 length: 13 amino acids. The DNA of the CDR3 is TGTGCCTGGAGTCGGGGCGGGCGCTACGAGCAGTACTTC. It specifies CAWSRGGRYEQYF.